The T cell receptor beta chain described here comes from a study of beta chain features in type 1 diabetes (dated by TCRdb to the late 2010s). Looking at the study overall: Mean age, gender distribution, total cell number and subset yield did not differ between patients and healthy donors. A total of roughly 98,000,000 sorted cells were examined across all samples, and a strong correlation was observed between cell number per subset and RNA yield. The study compared the TCRB repertoires of sorted circulating CD4+ T cell subsets in recently diagnosed type 1 diabetes patients with those in matched healthy donors. Regulatory and stem cell-like memory subsets were obtained from only 8 patients and roughly eight healthy donors, while naive and central memory subsets were obtained from all 30 or so donors.

What the research found in general, with its limitations: HLA sub-analyses involved small numbers of individuals, so any influence of HLA type on TCRB rearrangement remained unresolved. Sequencing cDNA rather than genomic DNA could over-represent highly expressing activated cells, although activation and CD3 levels did not differ between groups. PCR may preferentially amplify shorter templates, but because patient and control samples were amplified and corrected together, any resulting skew would affect both groups equally. The naive, central memory and regulatory TCRB repertoires appeared to resemble one another more closely among patients than among healthy donors. Type 1 diabetes patients showed a moderate but significant shortening of TCRB CDR3 length in all four CD4+ subsets. Patients with type 1 diabetes made fewer insertions and deleted more nucleotides at VDJ recombination sites, implying thymic rearrangement abnormalities.

The entire amount of isolated RNA was reverse transcribed using the High Capacity cDNA Reverse Transcription Kit, so the sequenced TCRB transcripts were expressed ones. Deep immunoSEQ sequencing was performed on naive, central memory and regulatory T cell samples, with an average of approximately 3.9 million total reads per sample. After sorted cells were lysed in RLT buffer, RNA was extracted with DNase-treated RNeasy Micro or Mini kits, with the choice depending on cell number. To prevent cross-contamination, each cell subset was processed individually, whereas patient and healthy donor samples were processed jointly. The immunoSEQ multiplex PCR was used to amplify TCRB sequences from cDNA, yielding 87-bp fragments that span the CDR3 region. The amplicons were sequenced using the Illumina HiSeq platform. The published analysis was carried out like this. PCR bias was corrected computationally using synthetic template baselines, and reads within Hamming distance 2 were collapsed, with unmergeable singletons discarded. Reads were aligned to IMGT to assign V, D and J genes, CDR3 length, and insertions or deletions at six rearrangement sites. Clonotype counts were normalized to sorted cell number within each subset before computing true diversity and Gini coefficients with the tcR R package. Repertoire sharing was quantified using the overlap coefficient calculated on TCRB nucleotide sequences. Out-of-frame TCRB sequences from naive cells were analyzed as a proxy for the pre-selection repertoire. Here the immuneACCESS table is served through TCRdb, limited to in-frame sequences with V and J called. Missing clones are a known gap in these copies; in checked studies unresolved V genes cover under half, and the rest lacks a known reason. That table furnishes V, J and clone size, whereas the DNA furnished D and trimming. This sample gives 200,000 to 300,000 clones in total; about 14% of them show up just once. About 0.02% of the sample comes from the top ten.

As concerns this clone: What this receptor recognizes is not known. It has no much larger one-base neighbor in the sample; base qualities were not kept.

CDR1 and CDR2 (SQVTM, ANQGSEA) derive from the germline V gene. Reading from cysteine to phenylalanine, the CDR3 counts 14 amino acids. Only CDR3 DNA is held: 42 bases, read in frame from base 1. V is pared back by 4 bases and J by 1 base, with 13 bases lying between the germline termini. A single peripheral blood draw of about 116 mL on average was collected from each donor into heparinised tubes. A BD FACSAria II was used to sort naive, central memory, regulatory and stem cell-like memory CD4+ T cells with a panel that included CD45RO, CCR7, CD25, CD127, CD95 and CD27. A purity above 95% was achieved for all sorted populations. PBMCs were separated immediately by Lymphoprep density gradient centrifugation and were stained directly, without being cultured. So that batch effects would be minimized, each experiment stained and sorted samples in pairs, pairing one healthy donor with one patient.

This receptor was taken from a man aged 25 to 40 with type 1 diabetes. In this chain, TRBV29-1 is recombined with TRBJ1-1, with no D gene named confidently. Sequenced: naive CD4+ T cells from blood. Read against the paper, the sample's cell subset or site label means: true naive CD4+ T cells. The DNA reads as follows: TGCAGCGTTGTGATGAGACTCGGGAACACTGAAGCTTTCTTT. Translated, this is CSVVMRLGNTEAFF.